What follows are 14 T cell receptor beta chains derived from one specimen sequenced in a study of OX40 agonist ivuxolimab in advanced cancers. Profiling relied on immunoSEQ multiplex PCR, and the TCRdb table lists in-frame clones only, not all of them. This sample carries fewer than 100,000 clones, about 93% of them seen once, and the ten largest clones take about 6.4%. Here the sequenced sample was CD4+ or CD8+ T cells sorted from blood, taken in a trial of the OX40 agonist ivuxolimab. The receptor set was obtained from an adult with an advanced solid tumor such as melanoma, head and neck, liver or kidney cancer.

V and J are TRBV6-5 and TRBJ2-7; TRBD2 might be the D (6 bases). The V and J ends lost 2 bases and 0 bases respectively, with 11 bases between them. The CDR3 is 15 residues long. The germline CDR1 and CDR2 sequences are MNHEY and SVGAGI. CDR3 nucleotides: TGTGCCAGCAGTTACGGAGCGGGTACCTCCTACGAGCAGTACTTC. Its protein is CASSYGAGTSYEQYF.

This chain joins TRBV27 and TRBJ2-3, with D possibly being TRBD1 or TRBD2 (5 bases each). This CDR3 region has 13 residues. Per the germline V gene, CDR1 is MNHEY and CDR2 is SMNVEV (reference sequence). V was trimmed by 6 bases and J by 6 bases, leaving 13 bases between them. This chain's CDR3 is CASSPGRGDTQYF. The DNA of the CDR3 is TGTGCCAGCAGCCCGGGGCGAGGGGATACGCAGTATTTT.

The gene calls are TRBV2 and TRBJ1-5; D unclear. This CDR3 contains 14 residues. Trimming cost V 4 bases and J 1 base, with 8 bases left between them. The germline V gene encodes CDR1 SNHLY and CDR2 FYNNEI. The CDR3 loop is CASSGVGSNQPQHF. CDR3 coding DNA: TGTGCCAGCAGTGGGGTGGGGAGCAATCAGCCCCAGCATTTT.

This chain links TRBV10-3 with TRBJ2-7, with D possibly called TRBD1 or TRBD2 (6 bases each). The CDR3 totals 15 residues. Trimming took off 4 bases at V and 4 bases at J, with 17 bases between the two ends. The germline V gene has CDR1 ENHRY and CDR2 SYGVKD. CDR3 loop: CAISGRGESVYEQYF. CDR3 coding DNA: TGTGCCATCAGTGGTAGGGGGGAAAGTGTGTACGAGCAGTACTTC.

The gene calls are TRBV9 and TRBJ2-1; 9 nucleotides align to TRBD1. The CDR3 totals 16 residues. Germline-derived CDR1 and CDR2 are SGDLS and YYNGEE. With V trimmed by 3 bases and J by 6 bases, 10 bases remained unmatched. The CDR3 DNA reads TGTGCCAGCAGCGGTACAGGGGGCGGAAAAATCAATGAGCAGTTCTTC. Translated, it gives CASSGTGGGKINEQFF.

The V gene is TRBV15, the J gene TRBJ1-3; TRBD1 might be the D (6 bases). The CDR3 covers 17 residues. The V and J ends lost 0 bases and 3 bases respectively, with 15 bases between them. The germline CDR1 and CDR2 sequences are LNHNV and YYDKDF (reference sequence). The CDR3 here is CATSRDLVGGNGNTIYF. CDR3 sequence (DNA): TGTGCCACCAGCAGAGATCTTGTAGGGGGGAATGGAAACACCATATATTTT.

The chain has TRBV5-8 and TRBJ2-7; maybe TRBD1 (6 bases). V lost 0 bases, J lost 3 bases, and 10 bases lay in between. This CDR3 has 14 residues. Looked up from germline, CDR1 is SGHTS and CDR2 is YDEGEE. Here the CDR3 DNA reads TGTGCCAGCAGCTTGGGGGGACAAGGCTACGAGCAGTACTTC. Protein: CASSLGGQGYEQYF.

This chain links TRBV5-6 with TRBJ2-7; no reliable D call. This CDR3 is built from 14 residues. Trimming pared 6 bases from V and 4 bases from J, leaving 17 bases between. The germline gives CDR1 SGHDT, CDR2 YYEEEE. The CDR3 region has the DNA TGTGCCAGCACCGGTTTTAGTGCACCTTACGAGCAGTACTTC. It codes for CASTGFSAPYEQYF.

The chain uses TRBV5-1 and TRBJ2-3; D possibly corresponds to TRBD1 (5 bases). Germline assignment: CDR1 SGHRS and CDR2 YFSETQ. CDR3 length: 17 amino acids. V shed 5 bases and J shed 0 bases, with 19 bases lying between them. CDR3 bases: TGCGCCAGCAGGGCTGACTGGGGCACCACTAGCACAGATACGCAGTATTTT. Translation gives CASRADWGTTSTDTQYF.

The rearrangement joins TRBV9 to TRBJ1-3; 7 bases match TRBD1. The V gene end was trimmed by 3 bases and the J gene end by 0 bases; junction bases not matched to a gene: 3. Germline CDR1 SGDLS, CDR2 YYNGEE. The CDR3 is 15 amino acids. The CDR3 DNA reads TGTGCCAGCAGCGGCGGACAGGCCTCTGGAAACACCATATATTTT. It specifies CASSGGQASGNTIYF.

This clone was counted a few times. V and J are TRBV7-9 and TRBJ1-2, with TRBD1 matching over 9 bases. The junction had 5 bases not matched to a gene; V was cut back by 4 bases and J by 8 bases. Germline V gene data show CDR1 as SEHNR and CDR2 as FQNEAQ (reference sequence). There are 13 residues in the CDR3. In nucleotides, the CDR3 is TGTGCCAGCAGCTATGGGACAGGGATCGGCTACACCTTC. Its protein product is CASSYGTGIGYTF.

This chain uses TRBV11-2 with TRBJ1-2; 7 bases are a match to TRBD1. The CDR3 has 16 residues. Losses at the gene ends were 5 bases for V and 5 bases for J; bases not matched to a gene: 14. Germline values: CDR1 SGHAT, CDR2 FQNNGV. This chain's CDR3 is CASSPRVGTVGYGYTF. CDR3 bases: TGTGCCAGCAGCCCCCGAGTCGGGACAGTGGGGTATGGCTACACCTTC.

The chain employs TRBV6-1 and TRBJ2-7, with 8 nucleotides matching TRBD2. The V segment lost 4 bases and the J segment 2 bases; nucleotides outside the gene matches: 1. CDR1 is MNHNS and CDR2 is SASEGT in the germline V gene. The CDR3 length is 13 residues. CDR3 region: CASSGSGAYEQYF. The CDR3 DNA follows: TGTGCCAGCAGTGGTAGCGGGGCCTACGAGCAGTACTTC.

This clone has only one observation. The chain combines TRBV6-1 with TRBJ2-3; 9 bases are shared with TRBD1. The junction had 7 bases not matched to a gene; V was cut back by 7 bases and J by 2 bases. Germline V gene lookup returns CDR1 MNHNS and CDR2 SASEGT. This CDR3 has 15 residues. For the CDR3, the DNA is TGTGCCAGCATTACCGGGACAGGGCCCACAGATACGCAGTATTTT. Its protein is CASITGTGPTDTQYF.